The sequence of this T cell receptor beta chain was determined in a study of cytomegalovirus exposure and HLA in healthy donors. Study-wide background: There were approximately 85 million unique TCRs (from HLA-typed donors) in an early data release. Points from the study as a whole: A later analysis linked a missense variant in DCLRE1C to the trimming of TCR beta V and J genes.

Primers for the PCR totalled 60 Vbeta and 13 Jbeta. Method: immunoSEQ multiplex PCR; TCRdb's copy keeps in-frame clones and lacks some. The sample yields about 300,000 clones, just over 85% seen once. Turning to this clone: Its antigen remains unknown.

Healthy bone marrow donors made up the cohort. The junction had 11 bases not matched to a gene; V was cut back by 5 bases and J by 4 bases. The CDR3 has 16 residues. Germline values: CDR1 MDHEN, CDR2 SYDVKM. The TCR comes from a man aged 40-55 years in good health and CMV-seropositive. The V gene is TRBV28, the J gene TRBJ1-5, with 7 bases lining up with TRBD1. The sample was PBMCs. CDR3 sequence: CASSPAPGGLNQPQHF. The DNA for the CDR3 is TGTGCCAGCAGTCCGGCACCAGGGGGGCTTAATCAGCCCCAGCATTTT.